This TCR beta chain comes out of a study of beta chain features in type 1 diabetes. Study in general: Healthy donors and patients showed comparable age, gender and cell yields.

All of the isolated RNA was reverse transcribed, so expressed TCRB transcripts were sequenced. Generated by immunoSEQ multiplex PCR, the TCRdb table keeps only in-frame clones and is missing some. The sample records roughly 150,000 clones, roughly 9% being singletons. Study observations and caveats: Among patients with Type 1 diabetes, TCRB CDR3s were moderately but significantly shorter in every one of the four CD4+ subsets. Researchers reported that naive, central memory and Treg TCRB repertoires appeared more similar in patients than in healthy donors. Equally in patients and controls, PCR might preferentially amplify shorter templates.

This clone was observed a handful of times. Its target is not known. The CDR3 runs to 13 residues. V lost 6 bases, J lost 4 bases, and 12 bases lay in between. Germline CDR1 MNHEY, CDR2 SMNVEV (reference sequence). Sample: central memory CD4+ T cells from blood. The clonotype originates from a woman aged 25 to 39 with type 1 diabetes. This chain connects TRBV27 to TRBJ1-1; D uncertain. The chain's CDR3 is CASSLLSSTEAFF. The CDR3 DNA follows: TGTGCCAGCAGCCTCCTTTCCAGCACTGAAGCTTTCTTT.